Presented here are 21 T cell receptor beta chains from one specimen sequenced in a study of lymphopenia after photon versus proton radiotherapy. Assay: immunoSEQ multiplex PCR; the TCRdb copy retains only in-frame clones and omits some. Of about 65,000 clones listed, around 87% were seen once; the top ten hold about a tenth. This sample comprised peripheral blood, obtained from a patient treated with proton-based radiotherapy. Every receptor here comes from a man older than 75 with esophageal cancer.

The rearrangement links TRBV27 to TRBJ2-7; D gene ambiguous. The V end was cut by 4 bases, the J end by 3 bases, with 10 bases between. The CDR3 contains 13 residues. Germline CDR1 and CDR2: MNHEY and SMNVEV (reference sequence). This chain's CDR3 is CASSWRQYYEQYF. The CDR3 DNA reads TGTGCCAGCAGTTGGCGCCAGTACTACGAGCAGTACTTC.

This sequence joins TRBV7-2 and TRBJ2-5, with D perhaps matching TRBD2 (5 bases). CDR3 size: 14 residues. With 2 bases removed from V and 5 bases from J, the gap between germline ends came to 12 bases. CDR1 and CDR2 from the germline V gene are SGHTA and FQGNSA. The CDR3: CASSLMRVSETQYF. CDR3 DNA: TGTGCCAGCAGCTTAATGAGGGTCTCGGAGACCCAGTACTTC. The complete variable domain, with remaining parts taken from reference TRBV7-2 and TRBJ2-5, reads GAGVSQSPSNKVTEKGKDVELRCDPISGHTALYWYRQSLGQGLEFLIYFQGNSAPDKSGLPSDRFSAERTGGSVSTLTIQRTQQEDSAVYLCASSLMRVSETQYFGPGTRLLVL.

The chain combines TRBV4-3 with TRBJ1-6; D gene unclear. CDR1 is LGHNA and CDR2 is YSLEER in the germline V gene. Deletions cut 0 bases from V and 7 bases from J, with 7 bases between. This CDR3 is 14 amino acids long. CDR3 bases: TGCGCCAGCAGCCAAGACGGACGGAATTCACCCCTCCACTTT. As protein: CASSQDGRNSPLHF.

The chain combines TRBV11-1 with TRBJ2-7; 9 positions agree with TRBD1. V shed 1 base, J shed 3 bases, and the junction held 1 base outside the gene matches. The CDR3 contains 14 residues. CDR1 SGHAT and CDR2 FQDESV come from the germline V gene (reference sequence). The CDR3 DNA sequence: TGTGCCAGCAGCTTAGGGGACAGGGTCTACGAGCAGTACTTC. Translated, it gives CASSLGDRVYEQYF.

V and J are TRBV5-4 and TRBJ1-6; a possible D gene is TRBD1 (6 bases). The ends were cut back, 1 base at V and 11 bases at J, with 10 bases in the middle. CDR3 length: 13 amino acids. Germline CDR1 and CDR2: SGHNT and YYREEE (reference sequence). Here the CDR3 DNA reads TGTGCCAGCAGCTTGAACAGGGTCCCACCCCTCCACTTT. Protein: CASSLNRVPPLHF.

CDR3 residues: CASSLGQYQETQYF. CDR3 DNA: TGCGCCAGCAGCTTGGGACAGTACCAAGAGACCCAGTACTTC. The genes are TRBV5-1 and TRBJ2-5; possible D gene TRBD1, 5 bases. Germline values: CDR1 SGHRS, CDR2 YFSETQ. V was trimmed by 0 bases and J by 0 bases, leaving 6 bases between them. The CDR3 spans 14 residues.

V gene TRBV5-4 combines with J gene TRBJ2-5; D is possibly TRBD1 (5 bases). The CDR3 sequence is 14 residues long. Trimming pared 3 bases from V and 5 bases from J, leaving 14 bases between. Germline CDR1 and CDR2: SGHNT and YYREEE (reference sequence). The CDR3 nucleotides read TGTGCCAGCAGCTCACAGGTTCCGGTGGAGACCCAGTACTTC. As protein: CASSSQVPVETQYF.

CDR3 DNA sequence: TGTGCCAGCAGTCAAGACGGGGATATGAACACTGAAGCTTTCTTT. It specifies CASSQDGDMNTEAFF. The rearrangement links TRBV11-3 to TRBJ1-1, with no clear D. The CDR3 is made up of 15 amino acids. CDR1 and CDR2 from the germline V gene are SGHNT and YENEEA. V shed 6 bases and J shed 0 bases, with 14 bases lying between them.

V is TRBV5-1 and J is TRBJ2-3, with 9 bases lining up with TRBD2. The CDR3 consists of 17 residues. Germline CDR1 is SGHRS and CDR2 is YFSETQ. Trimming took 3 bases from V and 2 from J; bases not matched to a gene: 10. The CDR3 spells CASSWAGRGGHTDTQYF. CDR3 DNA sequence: TGCGCCAGCAGCTGGGCCGGGCGGGGGGGCCACACAGATACGCAGTATTTT. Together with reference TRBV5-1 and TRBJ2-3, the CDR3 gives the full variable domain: KAGVTQTPRYLIKTRGQQVTLSCSPISGHRSVSWYQQTPGQGLQFLFEYFSETQRNKGNFPGRFSGRQFSNSRSEMNVSTLELGDSALYLCASSWAGRGGHTDTQYFGPGTRLTVL.

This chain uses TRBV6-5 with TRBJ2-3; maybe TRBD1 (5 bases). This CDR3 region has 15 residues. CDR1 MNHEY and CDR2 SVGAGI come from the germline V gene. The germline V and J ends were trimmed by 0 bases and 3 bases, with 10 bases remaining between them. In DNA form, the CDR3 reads TGTGCCAGCAGTTACTCGATGACAGAGACAGATACGCAGTATTTT. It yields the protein CASSYSMTETDTQYF.

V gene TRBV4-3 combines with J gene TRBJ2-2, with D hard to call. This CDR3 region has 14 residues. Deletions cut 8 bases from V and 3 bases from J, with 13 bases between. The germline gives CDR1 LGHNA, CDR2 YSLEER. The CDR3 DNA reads TGCGCCAGCGGGATAGGGCTTTACACCGGGGAGCTGTTTTTT. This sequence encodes CASGIGLYTGELFF.

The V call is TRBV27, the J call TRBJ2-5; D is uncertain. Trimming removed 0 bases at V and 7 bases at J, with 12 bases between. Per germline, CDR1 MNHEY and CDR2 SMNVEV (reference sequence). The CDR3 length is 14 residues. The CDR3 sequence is CASSLSAGLGTQYF. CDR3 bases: TGTGCCAGCAGTTTATCGGCAGGATTAGGGACCCAGTACTTC.

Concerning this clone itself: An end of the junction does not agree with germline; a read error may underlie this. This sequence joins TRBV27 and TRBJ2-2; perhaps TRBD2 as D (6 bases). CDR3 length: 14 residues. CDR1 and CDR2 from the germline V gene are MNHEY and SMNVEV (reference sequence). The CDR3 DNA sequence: TGTGCCAGCTGTTTGTGGGGGGAGGACGGGGAGCTGTTTTTT. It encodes CASCLWGEDGELFF.

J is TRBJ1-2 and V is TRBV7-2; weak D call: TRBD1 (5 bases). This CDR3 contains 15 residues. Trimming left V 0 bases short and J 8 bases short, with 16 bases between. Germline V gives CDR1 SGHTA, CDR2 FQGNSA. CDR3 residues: CASSLAPTSPGGYTF. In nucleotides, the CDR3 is TGTGCCAGCAGCTTAGCCCCGACATCCCCAGGGGGCTACACCTTC.

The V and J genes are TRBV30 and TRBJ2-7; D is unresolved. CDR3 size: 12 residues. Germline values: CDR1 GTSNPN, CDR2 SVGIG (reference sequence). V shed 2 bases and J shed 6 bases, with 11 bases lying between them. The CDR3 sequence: CAWSIHNGEQYF. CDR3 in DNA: TGTGCCTGGAGTATCCACAACGGCGAGCAGTACTTC. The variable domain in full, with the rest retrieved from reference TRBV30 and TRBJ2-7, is SQTIHQWPATLVQPVGSPLSLECTVEGTSNPNLYWYRQAAGRGLQLLFYSVGIGQISSEVPQNLSASRPQDRQFILSSKKLLLSDSGFYLCAWSIHNGEQYFGPGTRLTVT.

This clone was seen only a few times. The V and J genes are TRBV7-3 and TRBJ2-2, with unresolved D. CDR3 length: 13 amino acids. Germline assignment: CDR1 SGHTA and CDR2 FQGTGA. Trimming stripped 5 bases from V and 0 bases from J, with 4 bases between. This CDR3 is CASSLPNTGELFF. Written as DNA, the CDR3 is TGTGCCAGCAGCCTCCCGAACACCGGGGAGCTGTTTTTT.

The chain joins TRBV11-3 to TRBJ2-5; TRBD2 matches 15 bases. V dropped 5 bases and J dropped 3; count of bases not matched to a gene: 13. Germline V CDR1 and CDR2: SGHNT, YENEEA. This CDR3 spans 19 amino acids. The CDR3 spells CASSTWTSGGAIRKETQYF. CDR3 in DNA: TGTGCCAGCAGCACCTGGACTAGCGGGGGGGCAATAAGGAAAGAGACCCAGTACTTC.

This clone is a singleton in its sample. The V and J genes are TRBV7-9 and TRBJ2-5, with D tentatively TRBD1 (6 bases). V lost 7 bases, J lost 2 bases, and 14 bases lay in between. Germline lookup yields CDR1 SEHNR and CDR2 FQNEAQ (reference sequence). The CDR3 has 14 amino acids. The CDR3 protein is CASIFLGQQETQYF. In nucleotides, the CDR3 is TGTGCCAGCATTTTTCTCGGACAGCAAGAGACCCAGTACTTC.

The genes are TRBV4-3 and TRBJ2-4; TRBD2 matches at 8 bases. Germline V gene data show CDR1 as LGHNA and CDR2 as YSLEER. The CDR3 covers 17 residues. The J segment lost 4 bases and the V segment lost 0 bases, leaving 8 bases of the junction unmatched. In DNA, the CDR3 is TGCGCCAGCAGCCAAGAATCTTCCACTAGCGGAAAAAACATTCAGTACTTC. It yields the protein CASSQESSTSGKNIQYF.

The CDR3 nucleotides read TGTGCCAGCTCCGCGCCCGGGACACCAAGCAATCAGCCCCAGCATTTT. This translates into CASSAPGTPSNQPQHF. The chain is built from TRBV6-6 and TRBJ1-5, with D possibly TRBD1 on 6 matching bases. V was shortened by 8 bases and J by 1 base, with 18 bases between the two germline ends. The CDR3 sequence is 16 residues long. Germline V CDR1 and CDR2: MNHNY, SVGAGI (reference sequence).

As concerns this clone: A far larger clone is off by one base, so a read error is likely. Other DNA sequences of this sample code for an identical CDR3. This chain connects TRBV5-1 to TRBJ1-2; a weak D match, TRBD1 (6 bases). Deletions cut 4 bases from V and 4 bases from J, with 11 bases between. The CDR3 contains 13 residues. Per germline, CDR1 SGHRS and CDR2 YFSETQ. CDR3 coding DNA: TGCGCCAGCAGCACAGGGTCTGCCTATGGCTACACCTTC. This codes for CASSTGSAYGYTF.